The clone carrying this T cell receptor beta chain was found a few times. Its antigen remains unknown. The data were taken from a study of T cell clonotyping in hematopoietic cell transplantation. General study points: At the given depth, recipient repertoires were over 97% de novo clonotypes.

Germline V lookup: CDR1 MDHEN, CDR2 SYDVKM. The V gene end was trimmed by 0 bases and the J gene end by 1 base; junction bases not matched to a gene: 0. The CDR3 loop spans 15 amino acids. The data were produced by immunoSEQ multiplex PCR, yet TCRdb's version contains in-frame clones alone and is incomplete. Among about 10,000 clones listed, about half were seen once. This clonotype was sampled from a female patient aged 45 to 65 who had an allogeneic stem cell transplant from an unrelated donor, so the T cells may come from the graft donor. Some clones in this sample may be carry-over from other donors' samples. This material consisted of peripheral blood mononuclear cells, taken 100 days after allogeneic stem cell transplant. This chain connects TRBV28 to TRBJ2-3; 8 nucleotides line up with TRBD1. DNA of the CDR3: TGTGCCAGCAGTTTATGGACAGGGGGCACAGATACGCAGTATTTT. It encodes CASSLWTGGTDTQYF. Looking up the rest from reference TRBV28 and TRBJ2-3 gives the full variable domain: DVKVTQSSRYLVKRTGEKVFLECVQDMDHENMFWYRQDPGLGLRLIYFSYDVKMKEKGDIPEGYSVSREKKERFSLILESASTNQTSMYLCASSLWTGGTDTQYFGPGTRLTVL.